This T cell receptor beta chain emerged from a study of shared clonotypes between healthy human individuals. The protocol was immunoSEQ multiplex PCR, while the TCRdb copy is restricted to in-frame clones and leaves out a portion. The sample lists 2 million to 2.5 million clones; 93% were seen once. Material: naive CD4+ T cells from PBMCs. Subset of the sample: CD45RA+ positively selected. The sequence derives from a young man in good health. Some clones in this sample may be carry-over from other donors' samples.

The CDR3 nucleotides are TGTGCCAGCAGTGAAGCGAGTTTCCGGACGAGTAGCCATGCACGGGTTTGGGAGACCCAGTACTTC. It specifies CASSEASFRTSSHARVWETQYF. The chain combines TRBV6-1 with TRBJ2-5; D remains unclear. The V and J ends lost 0 bases and 5 bases respectively, with 34 bases between them. There are 22 residues in the CDR3. The V gene's germline CDR1 is MNHNS and CDR2 SASEGT.